What follows are 20 T cell receptor beta chains derived from one specimen sequenced in a study of blood T cell repertoires in COVID-19. Using immunoSEQ multiplex PCR, the repertoire was profiled, and TCRdb retains in-frame clones only, with some absent. The sample contains under 250,000 clones, roughly nine tenths of which appear only once. The material sequenced was peripheral blood. The receptor set was obtained from an older woman who had recovered from COVID-19.

V gene TRBV19 combines with J gene TRBJ2-5; tentative D call: TRBD1 (7 bases). Germline V gene data show CDR1 as LNHDA and CDR2 as SQIVND (reference sequence). The CDR3 consists of 14 residues. Trimming left V 5 bases short and J 4 bases short, with 14 bases between. Written as DNA, the CDR3 is TGTGCCAGTAGTTCCGGGGGACAGAGAGAGACCCAGTACTTC. This codes for CASSSGGQRETQYF.

The chain carries TRBV6-5 and TRBJ2-1, with TRBD2 matching 9 bases. CDR1 MNHEY and CDR2 SVGAGI come from the germline V gene. The CDR3 covers 14 residues. CDR3 DNA: TGTGCTGAACGCGGGAGGGGGGCCAGCAATGAGCAGTTCTTC. This encodes CAERGRGASNEQFF.

The chain combines TRBV19 with TRBJ2-7; unclear D gene. Trimming removed 4 bases from V and 2 bases from J, with 21 bases in between. Germline assignment: CDR1 LNHDA and CDR2 SQIVND (reference sequence). CDR3 length equals 17 residues. The CDR3 reads CASSRREPRHSAYEQYF. CDR3 nucleotide sequence: TGTGCCAGTAGTAGACGAGAGCCCAGACACTCCGCCTACGAGCAGTACTTC.

The chain carries TRBV7-3 and TRBJ2-2; perhaps TRBD1 as D (5 bases). In germline, CDR1 is SGHTA, CDR2 FQGTGA. Trimming took off 2 bases at V and 3 bases at J, with 16 bases between the two ends. The CDR3 sequence is 17 residues long. The CDR3 nucleotides read TGTGCCAGCAGCTTATGGGCCCAGGGTAGGGACACCGGGGAGCTGTTTTTT. Protein sequence: CASSLWAQGRDTGELFF.

This chain connects TRBV18 to TRBJ1-5; D uncertain. The germline CDR1 and CDR2 sequences are KGHSH and LQKENI. V shed 4 bases and J shed 0 bases, with 7 bases lying between them. The CDR3 length is 14 residues. The CDR3 loop is CASSLLDSNQPQHF. The CDR3 DNA reads as TGTGCCAGCTCACTTTTAGATAGCAATCAGCCCCAGCATTTT.

This rearrangement joins TRBV19 to TRBJ2-4; 9 bases fit TRBD2. This CDR3 spans 17 amino acids. Germline CDR1 LNHDA, CDR2 SQIVND (reference sequence). Trimming cost V 4 bases and J 1 base; bases outside gene matches: 8. The CDR3, as DNA: TGTGCCAGTAGTAACCAATCGCTAGCGGGGGCCAAAAACATTCAGTACTTC. It is translated as CASSNQSLAGAKNIQYF.

The rearrangement uses TRBV4-2 and TRBJ1-3, with 7 bases aligning to TRBD1. After removal of 1 base from V and 6 bases from J, the junction contained 9 bases not matched to a gene. This CDR3 comprises 16 residues. Looked up from germline, CDR1 is LGHNA and CDR2 is YNFKEQ. The CDR3 here is CASSQALGQTKNTIYF. Here the CDR3 DNA reads TGTGCCAGCAGCCAAGCCCTGGGACAGACAAAAAACACCATATATTTT.

The chain employs TRBV4-1 and TRBJ2-6; the D is unclear. Deletions cut 0 bases from V and 4 bases from J, with 7 bases between. Germline V gene sequence: CDR1 MGHRA, CDR2 YSYEKL. The CDR3 covers 15 residues. DNA of the CDR3: TGCGCCAGCAGCCAAGATCTGTCCGGGGCCAACGTCCTGACTTTC. The encoded protein is CASSQDLSGANVLTF.

The chain uses TRBV7-9 and TRBJ1-1, with a tentative D call TRBD1 (5 bases). This CDR3 comprises 15 residues. CDR1 SEHNR and CDR2 FQNEAQ come from the germline V gene (reference sequence). Trimming shortened V by 5 bases and J by 1 base, and 14 bases separated the two germline ends. DNA for the CDR3: TGTGCCAGCAGCCTACTACAGGCCCCGAACACTGAAGCTTTCTTT. Its protein is CASSLLQAPNTEAFF.

This sequence joins TRBV3-1 (or the pseudogene TRBV3-2) and TRBJ2-7, with 10 bases identical to TRBD1. Trimming cost V 3 bases and J 2 bases; bases outside gene matches: 7. CDR3 size: 16 residues. CDR1 LGHDT and CDR2 YNNKEL come from the germline V gene (reference sequence). This CDR3 is CASSQVDRGQAYEQYF. DNA of the CDR3: TGTGCCAGCAGCCAGGTAGACAGGGGGCAAGCCTACGAGCAGTACTTC.

The chain recombines TRBV13 with TRBJ2-3, with 7 positions matching TRBD2. V was pared by 5 bases and J by 7 bases, with 15 bases of the junction left unmatched. Per the germline V gene, CDR1 is PRHDT and CDR2 is FYEKMQ (reference sequence). The CDR3 totals 16 residues. CDR3 nucleotide sequence: TGTGCCAGCAGCCCCGAGGGAGGGCTGGAGAGGAATACGCAGTATTTT. The encoded protein is CASSPEGGLERNTQYF.

The gene calls are TRBV28 and TRBJ1-2; D is undetermined. Trimming left V 5 bases short and J 4 bases short, with 14 bases between. The CDR3 sequence is 14 residues long. Looked up from germline, CDR1 is MDHEN and CDR2 is SYDVKM. In DNA form, the CDR3 reads TGTGCCAGCAGTACGGGGAACAGCCTCTATGGCTACACCTTC. This translates into CASSTGNSLYGYTF.

The chain links TRBV25-1 to TRBJ2-5, with TRBD2 identical over 10 bases. The trim removed 2 bases at V and 5 bases at J, leaving 5 bases unmatched. Germline CDR1 is MGHDK and CDR2 is SYGVNS. CDR3 size: 15 residues. The CDR3 region is CASSENQGLAETQYF. Here the CDR3 DNA reads TGTGCCAGCAGTGAAAACCAGGGACTAGCGGAGACCCAGTACTTC. The variable domain in full, with the rest retrieved from reference TRBV25-1 and TRBJ2-5, is EADIYQTPRYLVIGTGKKITLECSQTMGHDKMYWYQQDPGMELHLIHYSYGVNSTEKGDLSSESTVSRIRTEHFPLTLESARPSHTSQYLCASSENQGLAETQYFGPGTRLLVL.

The chain is built from TRBV7-2 and TRBJ2-3, with D perhaps matching TRBD2 (7 bases). V lost 2 bases to trimming and J lost 2 bases, with 14 bases between them. The length of the CDR3 is 16 residues. Germline V CDR1 and CDR2: SGHTA, FQGNSA. Here the CDR3 DNA reads TGTGCCAGCAGCTTACAAGGGGGGGAGGTCACAGATACGCAGTATTTT. It is translated as CASSLQGGEVTDTQYF.

The DNA for the CDR3 is TGTGCCAGTAGTATGGCCCTTGATCAGCCCCAGCATTTT. Protein product: CASSMALDQPQHF. The chain has TRBV19 and TRBJ1-5; D ambiguous. CDR1 and CDR2 from the germline V gene are LNHDA and SQIVND (reference sequence). CDR3 length equals 13 residues. Between the trimmed V and J ends, which lost 3 bases and 5 bases, there was a span of 8 bases.

The gene calls are TRBV6-5 and TRBJ1-1, with TRBD1 identical over 7 bases. The CDR3 consists of 13 residues. Germline CDR1 and CDR2: MNHEY and SVGAGI. The V and J ends lost 2 bases and 5 bases, in that order; junction bases with no gene match: 2. The CDR3 reads CASSYNRGTEAFF. The CDR3 DNA reads TGTGCCAGCAGTTACAACAGGGGAACTGAAGCTTTCTTT.

The chain has TRBV27 and TRBJ2-1; 8 positions agree with TRBD2. J gave up 4 bases and V 9 bases, and 8 bases lay outside the gene matches. The CDR3 length is 14 residues. Germline V CDR1 and CDR2: MNHEY, SMNVEV (reference sequence). CDR3 region: CASETGGRYNEQFF. CDR3 coding DNA: TGTGCCAGTGAGACGGGGGGGCGGTACAATGAGCAGTTCTTC.

V gene TRBV28 combines with J gene TRBJ1-2, with 9 bases fitting TRBD1. Germline CDR1 MDHEN, CDR2 SYDVKM. The CDR3 loop spans 14 amino acids. With 6 bases clipped from V and 4 bases from J, the junction kept 6 bases outside the gene matches. CDR3 nucleotide sequence: TGTGCCAGCAGAAAGGACAGGGGATTCTATGGCTACACCTTC. It encodes CASRKDRGFYGYTF.

V is TRBV7-8 and J is TRBJ2-1, with TRBD1 matching over 10 bases. J gave up 2 bases and V 3 bases, and 4 bases lay outside the gene matches. Germline V lookup: CDR1 SGHVS, CDR2 FQNEAQ. CDR3 length equals 16 residues. This CDR3 reads CASSFGGQGTYNEQFF. The CDR3 DNA reads as TGTGCCAGCAGCTTCGGGGGACAGGGGACCTACAATGAGCAGTTCTTC.

This clone has just a few counts. The chain employs TRBV3-1 (or the pseudogene TRBV3-2) and TRBJ2-7, with D possibly being TRBD2 (6 bases). Trimming took off 7 bases at V and 6 bases at J, with 19 bases between the two ends. This CDR3 contains 14 residues. The V gene's germline CDR1 is LGHDT and CDR2 YNNKEL (reference sequence). The CDR3 reads CASKGGLIPTEQYF. The DNA for the CDR3 is TGTGCCAGCAAGGGAGGACTTATACCTACCGAGCAGTACTTC.